The 10 T cell receptor beta chains reported below all come from one sample, sequenced in a study of shared clonotypes between healthy human individuals (dated by TCRdb to 2019 to 2021). Library prep was done by the immunoSEQ multiplex PCR assay. The table was pulled from immuneACCESS by TCRdb, which kept in-frame rearrangements only. Such tables lose some clones; where checked, under half of the loss comes from unresolved V genes, and the rest has no known cause. The sample includes about 1 million clones, with approximately 76% observed a single time. Approximately 1.3% of the sample is taken by the ten largest. Material for sequencing was memory CD4+ T cells sorted from blood. The sample's cell subset or site label is to be understood as: CD45RA-negative fraction. Every receptor here comes from a man between 18 and 29 years old in good health.

The rearrangement links TRBV2 to TRBJ2-1, with 14 bases fitting TRBD2. This CDR3 has 15 residues. After removal of 6 bases from V and 12 bases from J, the junction contained 10 bases not matched to a gene. Germline CDR1 reads SNHLY; CDR2 reads FYNNEI. The CDR3 loop reads CASRPGLAGGSGQFF. The CDR3 DNA reads TGTGCCAGCAGGCCTGGACTAGCGGGGGGATCAGGGCAGTTCTTC.

As for this clone: The same CDR3 arises from other DNA sequences in this sample as well. This chain joins TRBV2 and TRBJ1-5; no clear D gene. V lost 4 bases and J 1 base, leaving 5 bases between the germline ends. Per germline, CDR1 SNHLY and CDR2 FYNNEI. CDR3 length: 13 residues. The CDR3 sequence: CASSVGSNQPQHF. The CDR3 nucleotides read TGTGCCAGCAGTGTCGGGAGCAATCAGCCCCAGCATTTT.

V and J are TRBV9 and TRBJ1-3; no clear D. Germline CDR1 SGDLS, CDR2 YYNGEE. Trimming left V 1 base short and J 4 bases short, with 3 bases between. The CDR3 runs 12 residues. CDR3 sequence reads: CASSVPGNTIYF. CDR3 nucleotide sequence: TGTGCCAGCAGCGTACCAGGAAACACCATATATTTT. The full variable domain, completed using reference TRBV9 and TRBJ1-3, is DSGVTQTPKHLITATGQRVTLRCSPRSGDLSVYWYQQSLDQGLQFLIQYYNGEERAKGNILERFSAQQFPDLHSELNLSSLELGDSALYFCASSVPGNTIYFGEGSWLTVV.

The chain carries TRBV6-1 and TRBJ1-5, with D hard to call. V shed 7 bases and J shed 4 bases, with 5 bases lying between them. The CDR3 runs to 11 residues. Germline assignment: CDR1 MNHNS and CDR2 SASEGT. The CDR3 sequence: CASKTNQPQHF. CDR3 nucleotide sequence: TGTGCCAGCAAAACTAATCAGCCCCAGCATTTT.

The V gene is TRBV5-4, the J gene TRBJ1-1, with TRBD1 matching 7 bases. The CDR3 spans 15 residues. Germline V gene lookup returns CDR1 SGHNT and CDR2 YYREEE (reference sequence). Unmatched junction bases numbered 6, after V lost 2 bases and J lost 2 bases. In nucleotides, the CDR3 is TGTGCCAGCAGCTTCTTCGACAGGGATAACACTGAAGCTTTCTTT. Residues: CASSFFDRDNTEAFF.

The V and J genes are TRBV7-9 and TRBJ2-5; 10 nucleotides agree with TRBD1. The CDR3 extends over 17 amino acids. V lost 4 bases, J lost 5 bases, and 13 bases stayed unmatched. Germline V lookup: CDR1 SEHNR, CDR2 FQNEAQ (reference sequence). CDR3 loop: CASSSLDRGRRGETQYF. DNA of the CDR3: TGTGCCAGCAGCTCCCTTGACAGGGGGCGGCGTGGGGAGACCCAGTACTTC.

The V gene is TRBV30, the J gene TRBJ1-6; 10 nucleotides line up with TRBD1. The CDR3 has 13 residues. Germline trimming cut 7 bases from V and 10 bases from J; bases unmatched to any gene: 7. From germline, CDR1 is GTSNPN and CDR2 SVGIG (reference sequence). The CDR3 coding sequence is TGTGCCTCCCGACAGGGGGCTTGGTCACCCCTCCACTTT. It specifies CASRQGAWSPLHF.

In this sample, this clone turned up once. The chain links TRBV29-1 to TRBJ2-7, with 10 bases fitting TRBD2. V was clipped by 6 bases and J by 0 bases; unmatched bases: 8. The germline gives CDR1 SQVTM, CDR2 ANQGSEA. The CDR3 is made up of 15 amino acids. Written as DNA, the CDR3 is TGCAGCGTCGTGCTAGCGGGAGTCAGCTCCTACGAGCAGTACTTC. As protein: CSVVLAGVSSYEQYF.

This rearrangement joins TRBV30 to TRBJ2-5, with TRBD1 identical over 7 bases. This CDR3 has 12 amino acids. The ends lost 2 bases at V and 5 bases at J; junction bases unmatched: 2. The germline V gene has CDR1 GTSNPN and CDR2 SVGIG (reference sequence). The DNA of the CDR3 is TGTGCCTGGAGTATCAGGGGGGAGACCCAGTACTTC. Translated, it gives CAWSIRGETQYF.

This rearrangement joins TRBV11-2 to TRBJ2-1; 8 nucleotides align to TRBD1. Germline values: CDR1 SGHAT, CDR2 FQNNGV. Trimming cost V 0 bases and J 10 bases; bases outside gene matches: 2. This CDR3 contains 13 residues. CDR3 DNA sequence: TGTGCCAGCAGCTTAGATAGGGACAGGGAGCAGTTCTTC. It yields the protein CASSLDRDREQFF.